This T cell receptor (beta chain) is from a study of CXCR3-negative and CXCR3-positive naive CD8 T cells. As to this clonotype: Its antigen remains unknown.

At about 270,000 cells each, triplicate sorts were carried out for each CD8+ T cell subset. By phenotype, naive CD8+ T cells were CD45RO-CCR7+CD27+CD95-. This CDR3 has 16 amino acids. Germline V gene sequence: CDR1 MDHEN, CDR2 SYDVKM. Overall study findings and caveats: Cryopreservation partially decreased CXCR3 expression, and most assays used fresh PBMCs. For CXCR3-positive naive cells, TRB CDR3s were more hydrophobic than those of CXCR3-negative naive cells. Sequencing showed both naive subsets with comparably high diversity, and memory CD8+ cells much lower.

Libraries were UMI-labeled 5' RACE TRB cDNA. TCRdb reprocessed the 5' RACE reads and reports one entry per CDR3 protein, with no DNA. In all, the sample yields roughly 110,000 distinct CDR3 sequences. V is TRBV28 and J is TRBJ2-1; TCRdb returns TRBD2, unconfirmable since there is no DNA. Sequenced: naive CXCR3+ CD8+ T cells from blood. Subset denoted: CD45RO-CCR7+CD27+CD95- naive CD8+ T cells expressing CXCR3 (TNR3+). The sequence was collected from a human donor in good health. Some clones in this sample may be carry-over from other donors' samples. CDR3 sequence: CASSLTGPSSYNEQFF.